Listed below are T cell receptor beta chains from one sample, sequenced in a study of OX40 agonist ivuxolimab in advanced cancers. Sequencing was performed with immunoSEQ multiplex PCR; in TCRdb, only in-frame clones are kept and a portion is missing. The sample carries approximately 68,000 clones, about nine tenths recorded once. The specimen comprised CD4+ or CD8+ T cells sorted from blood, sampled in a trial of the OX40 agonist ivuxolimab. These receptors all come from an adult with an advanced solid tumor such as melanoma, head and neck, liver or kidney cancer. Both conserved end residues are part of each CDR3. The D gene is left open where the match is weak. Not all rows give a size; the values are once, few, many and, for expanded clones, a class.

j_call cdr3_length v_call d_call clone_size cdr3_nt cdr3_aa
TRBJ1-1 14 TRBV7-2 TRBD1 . TGTGCCAGCAGAACTACCGGGACAGGGGTTCAAGCTTTCTTT CASRTTGTGVQAFF
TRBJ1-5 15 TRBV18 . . TGTGCCAGCTCACCTTTACAGGGAGGAGATCAGCCCCAGCATTTT CASSPLQGGDQPQHF
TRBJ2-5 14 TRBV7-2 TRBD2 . TGTGCCAGCAGCCTAGAAGCGGGAGCAGAGACCCAGTACTTC CASSLEAGAETQYF
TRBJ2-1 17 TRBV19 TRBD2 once TGTGCCAGTAGTGGGAACCCTAGCGGGGTAGCCTACAATGAGCAGTTCTTC CASSGNPSGVAYNEQFF
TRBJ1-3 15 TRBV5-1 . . TGCGCCAGCAGCCCAGGACATAACTCTGGAAACACCATATATTTT CASSPGHNSGNTIYF
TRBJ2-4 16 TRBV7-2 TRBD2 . TGTGCCAGCAGCTTGCGGGGGGGGCTAGCCAAAAACATTCAGTACTTC CASSLRGGLAKNIQYF
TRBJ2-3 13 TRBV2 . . TGTGCCAGCAGTGGTGAAGACGGGGATACGCAGTATTTT CASSGEDGDTQYF
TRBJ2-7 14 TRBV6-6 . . TGTGCCAGCAGCCCACAGGGGGGGAGGTACGAGCAGTACTTC CASSPQGGRYEQYF
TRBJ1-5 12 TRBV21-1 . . TGTGCCAGCAGCAAAGCGCGGGAGCCCCAGCATTTT CASSKAREPQHF
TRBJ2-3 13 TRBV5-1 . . TGCGCCAGCAGCAAAAGCGACACAGATACGCAGTATTTT CASSKSDTDTQYF
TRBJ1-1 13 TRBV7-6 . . TGTGCCAGCAGCGACTTGGGCCGGGTCGGAGCTTTCTTT CASSDLGRVGAFF
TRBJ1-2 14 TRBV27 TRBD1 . TGTGCCAGCAGTTCGGCAGGGGGCTCGGGTGGCTACACCTTC CASSSAGGSGGYTF
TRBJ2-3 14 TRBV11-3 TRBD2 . TGTGCCAGCAGCTTCAGCGGGATTCCAGATACGCAGTATTTT CASSFSGIPDTQYF
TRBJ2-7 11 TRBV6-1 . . TGTGCCAGCAGAAATTCCTACGAGCAGTACTTC CASRNSYEQYF
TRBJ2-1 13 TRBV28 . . TGTGCCAGCAGGACTACTTCCTACAATGAGCAGTTCTTC CASRTTSYNEQFF
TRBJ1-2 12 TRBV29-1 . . TGCAGCGTGGGGGGAGACCTCTATGGCTACACCTTC CSVGGDLYGYTF
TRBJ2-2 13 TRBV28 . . TGTGCCAGCAGAGAAACAGGAACCGGGGAGCTGTTTTTT CASRETGTGELFF
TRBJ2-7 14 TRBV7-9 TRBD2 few TGTGCCAGCAGCTGGGGCGGGGGATCGTACGAGCAGTACTTC CASSWGGGSYEQYF
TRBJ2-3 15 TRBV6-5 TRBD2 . TGTGCCAGCAGGGGACTAGCAGCTAGCACAGATACGCAGTATTTT CASRGLAASTDTQYF
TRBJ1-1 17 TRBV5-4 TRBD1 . TGTGCCAGCAGCTTACGGGACAGGGGGCGTTTGGGCACTGAAGCTTTCTTT CASSLRDRGRLGTEAFF
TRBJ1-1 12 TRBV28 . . TGTGCCGGCAGGGCGTTAGGGTTTGAAGCTTTCTTT CAGRALGFEAFF
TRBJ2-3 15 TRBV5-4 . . TGTGCCAGCAGTTCCGGGACCCCAAGCACAGATACGCAGTATTTT CASSSGTPSTDTQYF
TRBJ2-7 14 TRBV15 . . TGTGCCACCAGCAGAGATGGGGCGAACAGCGAGCAGTACTTC CATSRDGANSEQYF
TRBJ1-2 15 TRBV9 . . TGTGCCAGCAGCCCCTATAGGGACGTCCGCTATGGCTACACCTTC CASSPYRDVRYGYTF
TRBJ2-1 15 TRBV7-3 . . TGTGCCAGCAGCGCACAGACAGGCTCCTACAATGAGCAGTTCTTC CASSAQTGSYNEQFF
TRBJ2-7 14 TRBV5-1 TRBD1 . TGCGCCAGCAGCGGGGACAGGGTCCCCTACGAGCAGTACTTC CASSGDRVPYEQYF
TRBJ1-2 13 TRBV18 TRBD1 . TGTGCCAGCTCTAAAAGGGACAGGGAAGGCTACACCTTC CASSKRDREGYTF
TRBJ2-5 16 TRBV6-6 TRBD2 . TGTGCCAGCAGGGGGACTAGCGGGGGCCCAAAAGAGACCCAGTACTTC CASRGTSGGPKETQYF
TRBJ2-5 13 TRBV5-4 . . TGTGCCAGCAGCTTGGGGCAGCAAGAGACCCAGTACTTC CASSLGQQETQYF
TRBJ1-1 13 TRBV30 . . TGTGCCTGGAGCGTCAATAGGAACACTGAAGCTTTCTTT CAWSVNRNTEAFF
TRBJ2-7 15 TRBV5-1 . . TGCGCCAGCAGCCGGGACAAACGAAGCTCCTACGAGCAGTACTTC CASSRDKRSSYEQYF
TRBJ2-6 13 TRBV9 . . TGTGCCAGCAGCGCCCAGCGGACCAACGTCCTGACTTTC CASSAQRTNVLTF
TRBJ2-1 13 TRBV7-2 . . TGTGCCAGCAGATTTGCAGGGGTTAATGAGCAGTTCTTC CASRFAGVNEQFF
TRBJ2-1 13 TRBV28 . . TGTGCCAGCAGACTAGGAGGGTACAATGAGCAGTTCTTC CASRLGGYNEQFF
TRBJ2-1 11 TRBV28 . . TGTGCCAGCATCGCCGACAATGAGCAGTTCTTC CASIADNEQFF
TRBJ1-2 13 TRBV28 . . TGTGCCAGCAGTTTAGAGAGGTCCTATGGCTACACCTTC CASSLERSYGYTF
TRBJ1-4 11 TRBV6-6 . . TGTGCCAGCAGTTTGTCTGAAAAACTGTTTTTT CASSLSEKLFF
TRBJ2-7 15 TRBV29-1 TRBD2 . TGCAGCGTAAAATTTGTAGCGGGAGCACTCAACGAGCAGTACTTC CSVKFVAGALNEQYF
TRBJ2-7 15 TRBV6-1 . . TGTGCCAGCAGTGAGGTGCCGTCGGGTCCCTACGAGCAGTACTTC CASSEVPSGPYEQYF
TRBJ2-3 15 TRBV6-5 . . TGTGCCAGCAGTTCAACGACTCTCGGGGTAGATACGCAGTATTTT CASSSTTLGVDTQYF
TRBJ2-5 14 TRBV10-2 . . TGCGCCAGCTGGAGGGGGGGGCGCGGAGAGACCCAGTACTTC CASWRGGRGETQYF
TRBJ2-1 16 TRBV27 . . TGTGCCAGCACCTCAGGGGCGCCTGAGTACCACAATGAGCAGTTCTTC CASTSGAPEYHNEQFF
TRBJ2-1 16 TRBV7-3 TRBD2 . TGTGCCAGCAGCCATCTAGCGGGCTACCCCTACAATGAGCAGTTCTTC CASSHLAGYPYNEQFF
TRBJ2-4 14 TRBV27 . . TGTGCCAGCGGTTGGTCCGGGACTAAAAACATTCAGTACTTC CASGWSGTKNIQYF
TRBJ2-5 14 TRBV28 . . TGTGCCAGCCGTGGGGATCCTAGCAGAGAGACCCAGTACTTC CASRGDPSRETQYF
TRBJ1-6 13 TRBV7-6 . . TGTGCCAGCAGCCAAAGGACCTCTTCACCCCTCCACTTT CASSQRTSSPLHF
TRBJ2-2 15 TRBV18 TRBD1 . TGTGCCAGCTCACCGGACAGGTTAGACACCGGGGAGCTGTTTTTT CASSPDRLDTGELFF
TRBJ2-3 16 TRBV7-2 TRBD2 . TGTGCCAGCAGCTCCCGGACTAGCGGGAGAATAGATACGCAGTATTTT CASSSRTSGRIDTQYF
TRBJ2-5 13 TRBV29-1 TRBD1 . TGCAGCGTTGAAGATGACAGGGGAGAGACCCAGTACTTC CSVEDDRGETQYF
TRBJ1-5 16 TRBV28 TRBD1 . TGTGCCAGCAGTTATATCAGGGGGCTGGGCAATCAGCCCCAGCATTTT CASSYIRGLGNQPQHF
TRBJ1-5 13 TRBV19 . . TGTGCCAGTAGTCTAAGTAGCAATCAGCCCCAGCATTTT CASSLSSNQPQHF
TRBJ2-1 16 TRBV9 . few TGTGCCAGCAGCGTATCTTCCCAGCGGACATACAATGAGCAGTTCTTC CASSVSSQRTYNEQFF